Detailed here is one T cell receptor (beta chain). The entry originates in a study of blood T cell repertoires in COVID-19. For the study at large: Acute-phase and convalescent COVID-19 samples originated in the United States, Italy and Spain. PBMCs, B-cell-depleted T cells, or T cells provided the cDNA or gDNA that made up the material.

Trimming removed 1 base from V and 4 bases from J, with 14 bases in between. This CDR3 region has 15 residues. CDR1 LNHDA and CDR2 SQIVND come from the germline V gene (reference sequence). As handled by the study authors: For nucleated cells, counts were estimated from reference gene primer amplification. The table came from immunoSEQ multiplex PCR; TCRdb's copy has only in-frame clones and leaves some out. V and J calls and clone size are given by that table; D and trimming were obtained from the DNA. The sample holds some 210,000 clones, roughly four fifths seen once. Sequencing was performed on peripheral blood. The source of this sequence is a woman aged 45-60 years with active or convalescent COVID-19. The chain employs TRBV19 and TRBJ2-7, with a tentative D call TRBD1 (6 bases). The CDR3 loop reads CASSIVDRRGYEQYV. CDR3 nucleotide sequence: TGTGCCAGTAGTATAGTCGACAGGAGAGGTTACGAGCAGTACGTC.